Given below is one T cell receptor (beta chain) in context. RNA in amounts of roughly 0.5 to 1 ug was reverse transcribed with random hexamers. Via MiXCR, TCRdb re-called the immunoSEQ multiplex PCR reads, giving one row per CDR3 protein. The table has about 180,000 distinct CDR3 sequences, about 94% seen once. These data come from a study of CD8 T cells in Susac syndrome. V lost 0 bases and J 2 bases, leaving 3 bases between the germline ends. The CDR3 has 12 amino acids. CDR1 DFQATT and CDR2 SNEGSKA come from the germline V gene (reference sequence). The sequenced sample consisted of CD4+ T cells from PBMCs. The sequence was obtained from a human donor with Susac syndrome. The chain couples TRBV20-1 to TRBJ2-3; D not certain. The CDR3, as DNA: TGCAGTGCTAGAGAATACACAGATACGCAGTATTTT. It encodes CSAREYTDTQYF.